This T cell receptor (beta chain) stems from a study of shared clonotypes between healthy human individuals. Whole-study context: Each donor contributed plates that comprised three CD4 naive, three CD4 memory, two CD8 naive and one CD8 memory. General study points: Relative to clonotypes present in all four donors, those not shared had lower generation probabilities.

CDR1 is SGHTA and CDR2 is FQGNSA in the germline V gene. The V end was cut by 1 base, the J end by 5 bases, with 9 bases between. This CDR3 spans 14 amino acids. Replicate PCRs for sorted subsets used 200 ng DNA; this equaled about 30,000 T cell genomes. TCRdb keeps only in-frame clones here, not all; method: immunoSEQ multiplex PCR. The sample consists of around 1,900,000 clones, roughly 95% of them appearing once. CD8 cells regarded as naive lacked CD45RO, were positively chosen for CCR7, and omitted terminally differentiated effector memory CD45RA+ cells. This clone was seen once. Antigen specificity is unknown.

The chain carries TRBV7-2 and TRBJ1-5; D remains unclear. This TCR derives from a man aged 18 to 29 in good health. Some clones in this sample may be carry-over from other donors' samples. The sequenced material came from naive CD8+ T cells from PBMCs. The CDR3 loop reads CASSLVRSHQPQHF. The CDR3 nucleotides read TGTGCCAGCAGCTTAGTCAGGTCCCATCAGCCCCAGCATTTT.